This record concerns one T cell receptor (beta chain) sequence. Germline loops: CDR1 SGDLS, CDR2 YYNGEE. Trimming cost V 3 bases and J 6 bases; bases outside gene matches: 4. The CDR3 has 13 amino acids. Authors' data handling: Scientists estimated how many nucleated cells there were by amplifying reference gene primers. The protocol was immunoSEQ multiplex PCR, while the TCRdb copy is restricted to in-frame clones and leaves out a portion. That table supplies the V and J calls and clone size; D and trimming were determined from the DNA. Of roughly 43,000 clones listed, 82% are singletons. This entry belongs to a study of blood T cell repertoires in COVID-19. Study details: The cDNA or gDNA used as material had been derived from T cells, B-cell-depleted T cells, or PBMCs.

V and J are TRBV9 and TRBJ2-3; 7 nucleotides line up with TRBD2. The material sequenced was peripheral blood. The source is a woman aged 70-85 years with acute or convalescent COVID-19. The CDR3 loop is CASSAPSGDTQYF. CDR3 in DNA: TGTGCCAGCAGCGCCCCTAGCGGCGATACGCAGTATTTT.